This T cell receptor beta chain was found in a study of blood T cell repertoires in COVID-19. Study as a whole: Some COVID-19 samples were acute and others convalescent; all came from the United States, Italy and Spain. PBMCs, B-cell-depleted T cells, or T cells provided the cDNA or gDNA that made up the material.

The germline gives CDR1 ENHRY, CDR2 SYGVKD. The CDR3 spans 15 residues. Unmatched junction bases numbered 2, after V lost 3 bases and J lost 0 bases. Per the authors' pipeline: From reference gene primer amplification, estimates of nucleated cell counts were derived. Method: immunoSEQ multiplex PCR; TCRdb's copy keeps in-frame clones and lacks some. V, J and clone size were drawn from that table, and D and trimming were deduced from the DNA. In the table there are roughly 100,000 clones, 80% to 95% of which are singletons. This clonotype was sampled from a woman aged 45-65 years in a cohort sampled during active COVID-19. The sequencing sample was made of peripheral blood. V gene TRBV10-3 combines with J gene TRBJ2-3, with TRBD1 matching over 8 bases. The CDR3 bases are TGTGCCATCAGTGATCGGACAGGGAGCACAGATACGCAGTATTTT. Translated, it gives CAISDRTGSTDTQYF.